This is a list of T cell receptor beta chains from one sample in a study of metastatic and nonmetastatic thyroid tumors. With MiXCR, TCRdb called clones anew from the PCR reads. This sample has 20,000 to 25,000 clones, with less than 20% found just once. Specimen: blood. These receptors were taken from a female donor with papillary thyroid cancer or a benign thyroid nodule (not recorded which). Some clones in this sample may be carry-over from other donors' samples. Both conserved end residues are part of each CDR3. A D gene is named only where the DNA matches it firmly. Clone size is shown for a subset of rows, as once, few, many or a class of expanded clone.

J gene	V gene	D gene	clone size	CDR3 protein	CDR3 DNA
TRBJ2-1	TRBV30	-	-	CALSAETLANEQFF	TGTGCCCTGAGTGCCGAGACACTGGCCAATGAGCAGTTCTTC
TRBJ1-5	TRBV4-1	TRBD1	-	CASSPGPGQGIDQPQHF	TGCGCCAGCAGCCCCGGCCCGGGACAGGGGATAGATCAGCCCCAGCATTTT
TRBJ2-1	TRBV7-2	-	many	CASSLYSSANLEQFF	TGTGCCAGCAGCTTATACAGTAGCGCCAACCTAGAGCAGTTCTTC
TRBJ2-2	TRBV11-1	-	many	CASSLVARANTGELFF	TGTGCCAGCAGCTTAGTTGCACGGGCGAACACCGGGGAGCTGTTTTTT
TRBJ2-2	TRBV19	-	many	CASRPGSNWGELFF	TGTGCCAGTAGGCCAGGCTCCAATTGGGGGGAGCTGTTTTTT
TRBJ1-3	TRBV9	TRBD1	many	CASSRGGQTISGNTIYF	TGTGCCAGCAGCCGGGGGGGACAGACTATCTCTGGAAACACCATATATTTT
TRBJ2-1	TRBV24-1	TRBD1	many	CATSRLGGTGVLNEQFF	TGTGCCACCAGTAGACTTGGCGGGACAGGAGTGTTAAATGAGCAGTTCTTC
TRBJ2-5	TRBV6-1	-	many	CASRMGVDLEKTQYF	TGTGCCAGCAGGATGGGGGTCGACCTCGAAAAGACCCAGTACTTC
TRBJ2-1	TRBV9	TRBD2	many	CASSVGGRLYNEQFF	TGTGCCAGCAGCGTAGGCGGGAGACTCTACAATGAGCAGTTCTTC
TRBJ2-3	TRBV27	-	many	CASSKQRGSRDTQYF	TGTGCCAGCAGCAAACAACGGGGTAGCAGAGATACGCAGTATTTT
TRBJ2-2	TRBV9	-	-	CASSVGGVGELFF	TGTGCCAGCAGCGTAGGAGGGGTGGGGGAGCTGTTTTTT
TRBJ1-5	TRBV10-3	-	many	CAISEYGGQEPQHF	TGTGCCATCAGTGAGTACGGGGGGCAGGAGCCCCAGCATTTT
TRBJ1-2	TRBV5-1	-	-	CASSEYRIGGYTF	TGCGCCAGCAGCGAATACAGGATCGGTGGCTACACCTTC
TRBJ1-2	TRBV13	-	many	CASSRGFRGGAGLNYGYTF	TGTGCCAGCAGCCGGGGATTTAGGGGGGGCGCAGGTCTTAACTATGGCTACACCTTC
TRBJ1-1	TRBV30	-	many	CAWSLQGGEAFF	TGTGCCTGGAGTCTACAGGGCGGTGAAGCTTTCTTT
TRBJ2-7	TRBV2	TRBD1	-	CASSGTGGEQYF	TGTGCCAGCAGTGGGACAGGTGGAGAGCAGTACTTC
TRBJ1-2	TRBV14	-	many	CASSQEESVHGYTF	TGTGCCAGCAGCCAAGAAGAGTCTGTGCATGGCTACACCTTC
TRBJ1-1	TRBV19	TRBD1	many	CASSMDRAAFF	TGTGCCAGTAGTATGGACAGGGCGGCTTTCTTT
TRBJ2-1	TRBV7-9	-	many	CASSFRGLNNEQFF	TGTGCCAGCAGCTTTCGCGGGCTCAACAATGAGCAGTTCTTC
TRBJ1-2	TRBV9	TRBD1	medium-sized	CASSGSQGVNGYTF	TGTGCCAGCAGCGGCTCACAGGGGGTGAATGGCTACACCTTC
TRBJ1-2	TRBV4-2	-	-	CASSQDVRGDGYTF	TGTGCCAGCAGCCAAGACGTTCGGGGCGATGGCTACACCTTC
TRBJ1-3	TRBV6-1	-	medium-sized	CASSPNRLSGNTIYF	TGTGCCAGCAGCCCTAACAGACTCTCTGGAAACACCATATATTTT
TRBJ2-1	TRBV6-1	TRBD2	few	CASSELAGSHNEQFF	TGTGCCAGCAGTGAACTAGCGGGGTCCCACAATGAGCAGTTCTTC
TRBJ2-5	TRBV12-3/TRBV12-4	-	few	CASSPRAGAETQYF	TGTGCCAGCAGTCCCAGGGCAGGGGCGGAGACCCAGTACTTC
TRBJ2-3	TRBV12-3/TRBV12-4	-	few	CASSLLAGVPYTQYF	TGTGCCAGCAGTTTACTAGCTGGGGTCCCATATACGCAGTATTTT
TRBJ2-1	TRBV27	-	many	CASSLPRGPGDEQFF	TGTGCCAGCAGTTTACCCCGGGGCCCGGGGGATGAGCAGTTCTTC
TRBJ1-2	TRBV2	-	few	CASSEVGDNGYTF	TGTGCCAGCAGTGAAGTCGGGGATAATGGCTACACCTTC